The 24 T cell receptor beta chains below all came from one sample that was sequenced in a study of control samples from healthy donors and cancer patients. Produced via immunoSEQ multiplex PCR; TCRdb's table is partial and in-frame only. The table lists 40,000 to 50,000 clones, approximately 93% of them singletons. The specimen was PBMCs. These receptors all stem from a woman in her forties or fifties with head and neck cancer.

The chain recombines TRBV5-6 with TRBJ2-1, with 9 nucleotides matching TRBD2. CDR3 length equals 15 residues. V lost 4 bases to trimming and J lost 2 bases; unmatched junction nucleotides: 4. CDR1 and CDR2 (germline): SGHDT, YYEEEE. The DNA of the CDR3 is TGTGCCAGCAGCATCGGACTAGCGCCCTACAATGAGCAGTTCTTC. Its translation is CASSIGLAPYNEQFF.

This chain links TRBV10-2 with TRBJ2-7; 10 bases map to TRBD2. The V gene's germline CDR1 is WSHSY and CDR2 SAAADI. The CDR3 contains 17 residues. The trim removed 8 bases at V and 3 bases at J, leaving 16 bases unmatched. The CDR3 sequence: CASSNPLAGARLYEQYF. DNA of the CDR3: TGCGCCAGCTCCAACCCCCTAGCGGGAGCCCGACTCTACGAGCAGTACTTC.

The chain has TRBV18 and TRBJ1-1; the D gene is possibly TRBD1 (5 bases). Looked up from germline, CDR1 is KGHSH and CDR2 is LQKENI. The CDR3 totals 14 residues. Between the trimmed V and J ends, which lost 6 bases and 5 bases, there was a span of 16 bases. The CDR3 nucleotides are TGTGCCAGCTCCCGGGGCGCCCAAGGGACTGAAGCTTTCTTT. As protein: CASSRGAQGTEAFF.

This rearrangement joins TRBV3-1 (or the pseudogene TRBV3-2) to TRBJ1-2, with a tentative D call TRBD1 (5 bases). Germline CDR1 LGHDT, CDR2 YNNKEL (reference sequence). There are 14 residues in the CDR3. V was cut by 5 bases and J by 2 bases, with 12 bases left in between. The DNA of the CDR3 is TGTGCCAGCAGCTTTCCGGGACTCAACTATGGCTACACCTTC. Encoded protein: CASSFPGLNYGYTF.

The gene calls are TRBV4-2 and TRBJ2-7; 7 nucleotides agree with TRBD2. The V gene's germline CDR1 is LGHNA and CDR2 YNFKEQ. The CDR3 is 19 residues long. Losses at the gene ends were 0 bases for V and 2 bases for J; bases not matched to a gene: 16. The DNA for the CDR3 is TGTGCCAGCAGCCAAGAAGGCGTCGGGGGGAGGGCCTTTACCTACGAGCAGTACTTC. This codes for CASSQEGVGGRAFTYEQYF.

The CDR3 sequence: CASRGQGQVYGYTF. DNA for the CDR3: TGTGCCAGCAGGGGACAGGGGCAGGTCTATGGCTACACCTTC. J is TRBJ1-2 and V is TRBV2, with TRBD1 identical over 10 bases. V lost 6 bases to trimming and J lost 4 bases; unmatched junction nucleotides: 5. This CDR3 contains 14 residues. Germline V CDR1 and CDR2: SNHLY, FYNNEI.

This sequence joins TRBV7-9 and TRBJ2-3, with 8 bases fitting TRBD2. V gave up 1 base and J gave up 4 bases; unmatched junction bases: 7. CDR3 size: 16 residues. Germline-derived CDR1 and CDR2 are SEHNR and FQNEAQ (reference sequence). This CDR3 is CASSLGTSGRADTQYF. In DNA, the CDR3 is TGTGCCAGCAGCTTAGGAACTAGCGGAAGGGCAGATACGCAGTATTTT. The full variable domain, its missing parts supplied by reference TRBV7-9 and TRBJ2-3, is DTGVSQNPRHKITKRGQNVTFRCDPISEHNRLYWYRQTLGQGPEFLTYFQNEAQLEKSRLLSDRFSAERPKGSFSTLEIQRTEQGDSAMYLCASSLGTSGRADTQYFGPGTRLTVL.

This chain links TRBV19 with TRBJ1-5; possible D gene TRBD1, 6 bases. This CDR3 contains 14 residues. Trimming removed 5 bases at V and 3 bases at J, with 11 bases between. Germline CDR1 reads LNHDA; CDR2 reads SQIVND (reference sequence). This CDR3 is CASSPRGNNQPQHF. CDR3 in DNA: TGTGCCAGTAGTCCCAGGGGAAACAATCAGCCCCAGCATTTT.

The chain links TRBV27 to TRBJ1-3; the D gene is possibly TRBD1 (5 bases). Germline V gene lookup returns CDR1 MNHEY and CDR2 SMNVEV (reference sequence). This CDR3 has 15 amino acids. V was pared by 8 bases and J by 2 bases, with 16 bases between. CDR3 in DNA: TGTGCCAGCTGCATTCAGGGAGGCGCTGGAAACACCATATATTTT. This codes for CASCIQGGAGNTIYF.

The V and J genes are TRBV24-1 and TRBJ1-5; no firm D call. Between the trimmed V and J ends, which lost 3 bases and 10 bases, there was a span of 15 bases. Germline V gene lookup returns CDR1 KGHDR and CDR2 SFDVKD. There are 14 residues in the CDR3. The CDR3 protein is CATSDPPFDNPQHF. CDR3 coding DNA: TGTGCCACCAGTGATCCCCCCTTTGACAATCCCCAGCATTTT.

The chain recombines TRBV6-6 with TRBJ1-3, with 10 positions matching TRBD1. Germline CDR1 MNHNY, CDR2 SVGAGI (reference sequence). Trimming at V came to 8 bases and at J to 0 bases, leaving 1 base not matched to a gene. The CDR3 is 14 amino acids. CDR3 in DNA: TGTGCCAGCCGGACAGGGGGCTCTGGAAACACCATATATTTT. Translating gives CASRTGGSGNTIYF.

The chain links TRBV6-5 to TRBJ2-1; D unclear. The CDR3 covers 15 residues. The germline V gene has CDR1 MNHEY and CDR2 SVGAGI. V was trimmed by 6 bases and J by 4 bases, leaving 16 bases between them. CDR3 nucleotide sequence: TGTGCCAGCAGCGAGGACGGGCGGTTTTACAATGAGCAGTTCTTC. It codes for CASSEDGRFYNEQFF.

The chain employs TRBV28 and TRBJ2-3; no clear D gene. The CDR3 is made up of 12 amino acids. Germline V gene data show CDR1 as MDHEN and CDR2 as SYDVKM. The V and J ends lost 4 bases and 5 bases respectively, with 7 bases between them. In DNA, the CDR3 is TGTGCCAGCAGTTCCTTCGTAGATACGCAGTATTTT. Translated: CASSSFVDTQYF.

This rearrangement joins TRBV2 to TRBJ2-1; D unresolved. Germline CDR1 SNHLY, CDR2 FYNNEI. V lost 10 bases, J lost 10 bases, and 11 bases lay in between. The CDR3 has 10 amino acids. CDR3 coding DNA: TGTGCCACCATCTCTGCGGAGCAGTTCTTC. It yields the protein CATISAEQFF.

The chain uses TRBV5-4 and TRBJ2-7; D gene uncertain. Germline V gene data show CDR1 as SGHNT and CDR2 as YYREEE (reference sequence). Trimming took off 3 bases at V and 0 bases at J, with 4 bases between the two ends. The CDR3 consists of 12 residues. CDR3: CASSWYSYEQYF. The CDR3, as DNA: TGTGCCAGCAGCTGGTACTCCTACGAGCAGTACTTC.

The sample holds one count of this clone. The chain is built from TRBV11-2 and TRBJ1-3; D unclear. Germline loops: CDR1 SGHAT, CDR2 FQNNGV. V dropped 1 base and J dropped 4 bases, with 14 bases sitting between them. CDR3 length: 16 residues. The CDR3 here is CASSLGSPFRGNTIYF. The DNA for the CDR3 is TGTGCCAGCAGCTTAGGCTCCCCTTTCAGGGGAAACACCATATATTTT.

The J gene is TRBJ2-4, the V gene TRBV6-2 or TRBV6-3; possible D gene TRBD1, 5 bases. This CDR3 has 14 residues. Germline V gene lookup returns CDR1 MNHEY and CDR2 SVGEGT. V lost 5 bases, J lost 6 bases, and 14 bases lay in between. For the CDR3, the DNA is TGTGCCAGCAGTCCCGCTCAGGGTAGAAACATTCAGTACTTC. Amino acids: CASSPAQGRNIQYF.

This chain connects TRBV4-1 to TRBJ1-1; no reliable D call. Germline V gene sequence: CDR1 MGHRA, CDR2 YSYEKL. This CDR3 is built from 14 residues. V gave up 0 bases and J gave up 6 bases, with 11 bases separating them. CDR3 protein: CASSQDPPGPEAFF. The CDR3 nucleotides are TGCGCCAGCAGCCAAGACCCTCCGGGCCCTGAAGCTTTCTTT.

V gene TRBV27 combines with J gene TRBJ2-1, with D maybe TRBD1 (5 bases). Germline CDR1 reads MNHEY; CDR2 reads SMNVEV (reference sequence). This CDR3 is built from 15 residues. Trimming left V 4 bases short and J 8 bases short, with 18 bases between. The CDR3 bases are TGTGCCAGCAGTTCCCTTCCGGCAGGGAACTATGAGCAGTTCTTC. Translating gives CASSSLPAGNYEQFF.

The genes are TRBV2 and TRBJ1-1; D remains ambiguous. This CDR3 spans 13 amino acids. Germline-derived CDR1 and CDR2 are SNHLY and FYNNEI. Trimming took 6 bases from V and 0 from J, leaving 8 bases between them. CDR3 in DNA: TGTGCCAGCAGAACACAGTTGAACACTGAAGCTTTCTTT. Its protein is CASRTQLNTEAFF.

V and J are TRBV7-2 and TRBJ2-5; 14 bases fit TRBD2. J gave up 3 bases and V 5 bases, and 5 bases lay outside the gene matches. CDR1 is SGHTA and CDR2 is FQGNSA in the germline V gene. CDR3 length equals 16 residues. CDR3 DNA: TGTGCCAGCAGCGCCAGGACTAGCGGGAGGAAAGAGACCCAGTACTTC. Translating it yields CASSARTSGRKETQYF.

This clone is labeled as medium-sized. The chain recombines TRBV7-2 with TRBJ2-3; TRBD2 might be the D (7 bases). Germline V gives CDR1 SGHTA, CDR2 FQGNSA. The CDR3 spans 15 residues. V lost 2 bases, J lost 2 bases, and 11 bases lay in between. CDR3 protein: CASSLRRGPTDTQYF. The DNA of the CDR3 is TGTGCCAGCAGCTTACGGCGGGGGCCCACAGATACGCAGTATTTT.

The chain couples TRBV29-1 to TRBJ2-3; D may be TRBD2 (6 bases). Trimming pared 5 bases from V and 6 bases from J, leaving 18 bases between. CDR3 length equals 14 residues. Per the germline V gene, CDR1 is SQVTM and CDR2 is ANQGSEA. The CDR3 reads CSVSPSAPRDTQYF. CDR3 sequence (DNA): TGCAGCGTTTCCCCTAGCGCACCTCGGGATACGCAGTATTTT.

The count of this clone is one. The chain combines TRBV30 with TRBJ1-2, with D possibly matching TRBD1 (5 bases). Trimming cost V 1 base and J 4 bases, with 10 bases left between them. CDR3 length: 13 residues. Per germline, CDR1 GTSNPN and CDR2 SVGIG (reference sequence). CDR3 sequence reads: CAWSGGTRYGYTF. The CDR3 DNA reads TGTGCCTGGAGTGGCGGGACTCGCTATGGCTACACCTTC. Full variable domain (remainder filled in from reference TRBV30 and TRBJ1-2): SQTIHQWPATLVQPVGSPLSLECTVEGTSNPNLYWYRQAAGRGLQLLFYSVGIGQISSEVPQNLSASRPQDRQFILSSKKLLLSDSGFYLCAWSGGTRYGYTFGSGTRLTVV.